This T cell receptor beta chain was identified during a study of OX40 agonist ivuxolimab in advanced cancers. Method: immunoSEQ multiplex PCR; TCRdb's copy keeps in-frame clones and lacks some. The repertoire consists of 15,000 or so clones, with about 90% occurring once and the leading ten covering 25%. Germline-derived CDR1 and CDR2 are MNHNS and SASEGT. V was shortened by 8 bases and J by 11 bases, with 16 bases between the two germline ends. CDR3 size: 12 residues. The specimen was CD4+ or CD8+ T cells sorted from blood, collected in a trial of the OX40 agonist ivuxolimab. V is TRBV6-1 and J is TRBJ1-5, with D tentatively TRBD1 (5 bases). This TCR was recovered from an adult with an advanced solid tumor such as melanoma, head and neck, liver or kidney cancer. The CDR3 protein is CASGTGFGAQHF. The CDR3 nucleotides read TGTGCCAGCGGAACAGGTTTCGGGGCCCAGCATTTT.